One TCR beta chain is described in this entry. The method was immunoSEQ multiplex PCR; TCRdb's version includes in-frame clones alone and lacks a portion of them. The sample holds more than 25,000 clones, less than 90% seen once. This record belongs to a study of OX40 agonist ivuxolimab in advanced cancers. On the study more broadly: Patients got intravenous ivuxolimab at 0.01 to 10 mg/kg every 2 weeks.

Losses at the gene ends were 6 bases for V and 5 bases for J; bases not matched to a gene: 5. The germline V gene has CDR1 MNHEY and CDR2 SMNVEV (reference sequence). The CDR3 is 15 amino acids. The V call is TRBV27, the J call TRBJ2-1; TRBD1 matches at 12 bases. This material consisted of CD4+ or CD8+ T cells sorted from blood, taken in a trial of the OX40 agonist ivuxolimab. The sequence was obtained from an adult with an advanced solid tumor such as melanoma, head and neck, liver or kidney cancer. CDR3 in DNA: TGTGCCAGCAGGATCGGGACAGGGGGCAACAATGAGCAGTTCTTC. As protein: CASRIGTGGNNEQFF.